Listed below are T cell receptor beta chains from one sample, sequenced in a study of blood T cell repertoires in COVID-19. This table comes from immunoSEQ multiplex PCR, and its TCRdb copy is limited to in-frame clones, with some not included. This table has some 160,000 clones, 80% to 90% appearing once. Sequenced sample: peripheral blood. The receptors were gathered from a woman aged 80 or over with COVID-19, enrolled during active disease. Both conserved end residues are part of each CDR3. D genes are given only for firm matches. Not all rows give a size; the values are once, few, many and, for expanded clones, a class.

cdr3_aa: CASSGGGGETQYF
cdr3_nt: TGTGCCAGCAGCGGGGGGGGCGGGGAGACCCAGTACTTC
clone_size: -
d_call: TRBD2
j_call: TRBJ2-5
v_call: TRBV2

cdr3_aa: CASRPDRGPQETQYF
cdr3_nt: TGTGCCAGCAGACCGGACAGGGGGCCCCAAGAGACCCAGTACTTC
clone_size: -
d_call: TRBD1
j_call: TRBJ2-5
v_call: TRBV6-5

cdr3_aa: CASSSGGSYNEQFF
cdr3_nt: TGTGCCAGCAGCTCAGGGGGTTCCTACAATGAGCAGTTCTTC
clone_size: few
d_call: TRBD1
j_call: TRBJ2-1
v_call: TRBV7-3

cdr3_aa: CASSHRSNEASEQFF
cdr3_nt: TGTGCCAGCAGCCATAGGTCGAATGAGGCTAGTGAGCAGTTCTTC
clone_size: -
d_call: -
j_call: TRBJ2-1
v_call: TRBV9

cdr3_aa: CASSEREPFAGYTF
cdr3_nt: TGTGCCAGCAGTGAAAGAGAACCATTTGCTGGCTACACCTTC
clone_size: -
d_call: -
j_call: TRBJ1-2
v_call: TRBV6-1

cdr3_aa: CASTGTGGRYEQYF
cdr3_nt: TGTGCCAGCACAGGGACAGGGGGCCGGTACGAGCAGTACTTC
clone_size: few
d_call: TRBD1
j_call: TRBJ2-7
v_call: TRBV5-6

cdr3_aa: CASSELAGANVLTF
cdr3_nt: TGTGCCAGCAGTGAATTGGCCGGGGCCAACGTCCTGACTTTC
clone_size: -
d_call: -
j_call: TRBJ2-6
v_call: TRBV6-1

cdr3_aa: CASSPPRIAGGMNEQFF
cdr3_nt: TGTGCCAGCTCACCACCACGGATAGCGGGGGGCATGAATGAGCAGTTCTTC
clone_size: once
d_call: TRBD2
j_call: TRBJ2-1
v_call: TRBV18

cdr3_aa: CASSSDRNQPQHF
cdr3_nt: TGTGCCAGCAGTTCGGACAGAAATCAGCCCCAGCATTTT
clone_size: few
d_call: -
j_call: TRBJ1-5
v_call: TRBV6-2/TRBV6-3

cdr3_aa: CAWSVRGRRAYEQYF
cdr3_nt: TGTGCCTGGAGTGTACGAGGGAGGCGCGCCTACGAGCAGTACTTC
clone_size: -
d_call: -
j_call: TRBJ2-7
v_call: TRBV30

cdr3_aa: CAWSAIGTANTEAFF
cdr3_nt: TGTGCCTGGAGTGCCATCGGGACAGCGAACACTGAAGCTTTCTTT
clone_size: -
d_call: TRBD1
j_call: TRBJ1-1
v_call: TRBV30

cdr3_aa: CASSEISGVGEKLFF
cdr3_nt: TGTGCCAGCAGTGAAATCTCGGGGGTCGGGGAAAAACTGTTTTTT
clone_size: -
d_call: -
j_call: TRBJ1-4
v_call: TRBV2

cdr3_aa: CASSSEGQVKAGELFF
cdr3_nt: TGTGCCAGCAGCTCAGAAGGACAGGTTAAAGCCGGGGAGCTGTTTTTT
clone_size: -
d_call: TRBD1
j_call: TRBJ2-2
v_call: TRBV11-2

cdr3_aa: CASFSGRGMYEQYF
cdr3_nt: TGTGCCAGCTTTTCGGGGAGAGGGATGTACGAGCAGTACTTC
clone_size: few
d_call: -
j_call: TRBJ2-7
v_call: TRBV7-2

cdr3_aa: CASSVEAGGRETQYF
cdr3_nt: TGTGCCAGCAGCGTAGAAGCGGGGGGGCGAGAGACCCAGTACTTC
clone_size: -
d_call: TRBD2
j_call: TRBJ2-5
v_call: TRBV9

cdr3_aa: CASSRSTINYGYTF
cdr3_nt: TGTGCCAGCAGCCGATCGACAATCAACTATGGCTACACCTTC
clone_size: -
d_call: -
j_call: TRBJ1-2
v_call: TRBV3-1/TRBV3-2

cdr3_aa: CASSATPDTQYF
cdr3_nt: TGTGCCAGCAGCGCCACACCAGATACGCAGTATTTT
clone_size: -
d_call: -
j_call: TRBJ2-3
v_call: TRBV9

cdr3_aa: CASRLQGRGYTF
cdr3_nt: TGTGCCAGCCGCCTTCAGGGGCGAGGCTACACCTTC
clone_size: -
d_call: -
j_call: TRBJ1-2
v_call: TRBV6-5

cdr3_aa: CASSAAFQETQYF
cdr3_nt: TGCGCCAGCAGCGCGGCCTTCCAAGAGACCCAGTACTTC
clone_size: -
d_call: -
j_call: TRBJ2-5
v_call: TRBV5-1

cdr3_aa: CASSYDFTGELFF
cdr3_nt: TGTGCCAGCAGTTACGACTTCACCGGGGAGCTGTTTTTT
clone_size: once
d_call: -
j_call: TRBJ2-2
v_call: TRBV12-3/TRBV12-4

cdr3_aa: CASSIIAPGTASPNYGYTF
cdr3_nt: TGTGCCAGTAGTATTATCGCCCCCGGGACAGCCTCACCTAACTATGGCTACACCTTC
clone_size: -
d_call: TRBD1
j_call: TRBJ1-2
v_call: TRBV19

cdr3_aa: CASSFSGGSQFF
cdr3_nt: TGTGCCAGCAGTTTCTCCGGGGGTTCCCAGTTCTTC
clone_size: -
d_call: -
j_call: TRBJ2-1
v_call: TRBV12-3/TRBV12-4

cdr3_aa: CASSPTPSQETQYF
cdr3_nt: TGTGCCAGCTCACCCACCCCCAGCCAAGAGACCCAGTACTTC
clone_size: -
d_call: -
j_call: TRBJ2-5
v_call: TRBV18

cdr3_aa: CANSAPGLAGVNEQFF
cdr3_nt: TGTGCCAACAGCGCACCGGGACTAGCGGGGGTCAATGAGCAGTTCTTC
clone_size: -
d_call: TRBD2
j_call: TRBJ2-1
v_call: TRBV11-2